This TCR beta chain was documented in a study of beta chain features in type 1 diabetes. Study results and limitations: Insertions were fewer and deletions more numerous at VDJ junctions in type 1 diabetes patients. Any PCR bias toward short templates would affect both groups alike.

The germline gives CDR1 MGHRA, CDR2 YSYEKL. CDR3 length: 13 amino acids. The germline V and J ends were trimmed by 1 base and 8 bases, with 9 bases remaining between them. For this clone: Its antigen is currently unknown.

Sequencing targeted expressed TCRB transcripts, as all isolated RNA had been reverse transcribed. The repertoire was sequenced with immunoSEQ multiplex PCR; TCRdb's copy has only in-frame clones and lacks some. The table includes roughly 450,000 clones, about 15% detected once. The specimen sequenced was naive CD4+ T cells from blood. This sequence was found in a man aged 25-45 years in good health. V and J are TRBV4-1 and TRBJ2-1; D is ambiguous. In DNA, the CDR3 is TGCGCCAGCAGCCAAGGCAGTGTGGATGAGCAGTTCTTC. Encoded protein: CASSQGSVDEQFF.